This T cell receptor (beta chain) was recorded in a study of blood T cell repertoires in COVID-19 (dated by TCRdb to between 2020 and 2021). Turning to the overall study: Samples from collaborators originated in the United States, Italy and Spain and spanned both the acute and convalescent phases of COVID-19. The material from the prospective study consisted of cDNA or gDNA derived from T cells, B-cell-depleted T cells, or PBMCs. Subjects who had been exposed to COVID-19, were actively infected with it, or had recovered from it provided the deeply sampled blood TCRbeta repertoires that made up the dataset. The repertoires were released in a freely available public database intended as a resource for research on the immune response to SARS-CoV-2. The samples were drawn from the first 160 participants of the ongoing ImmuneRACE study and from 1,254 subjects provided by 6 global collaborators. Sample metadata almost always included a de-identified subject ID, COVID-19 status, age in years and sex. Where available, HLA class I and class II types were obtained from metadata supplied by the sample provider rather than from assay-based typing.

The V end gives up 5 bases and the J end 5 bases, leaving 14 bases in the junction not matched to a gene. From the cysteine through the phenylalanine, the CDR3 covers 16 amino acids. Just the 48-base CDR3 DNA is kept, in frame starting at base 1. CDR1 SGHAT and CDR2 FQDESV were looked up in the germline V gene (reference sequence). Comments on this clone: The specificity of this receptor is unknown. Qualities for individual bases were not recorded, and no much larger clone is one base off.

The immunoSEQ Assay, a bias-controlled multiplex PCR, was used to amplify TCRbeta CDR3 regions from genomic DNA. On the authors' methods: Within the assay, amplification of reference gene primers was used to estimate how many nucleated cells each sample contained. Sequence reads were collapsed and filtered to measure the absolute abundance of every unique TCRbeta CDR3 rearrangement. For each sample, productive Simpson clonality was calculated as the square root of Simpson's diversity index over productive rearrangements. Held by TCRdb, this immuneACCESS table contains in-frame sequences only and omits some clones. Under half of the omission traces to an unresolved V gene where checked; the cause of the rest is unknown. V, J and clone size are taken as reported in that table, and D and trimming were inferred from the DNA itself. The sample table contains fewer than 250,000 clones; only one count was recorded for roughly four fifths of them. The ten most abundant clones make up approximately 3.8% of the sample.

Participants in the prospective study were enrolled through a virtual design, were aged 18 to 89 years, and lived in 24 United States geographic areas. Cohort assignment in the prospective study relied on participant-reported clinical history from a screening survey and a study questionnaire. Exposed participants had been in contact, within 2 weeks of entering the study, with a person who had a PCR-confirmed or clinician-diagnosed case of COVID-19. In the prospective study, whole blood, serum and a nasopharyngeal or oropharyngeal swab were collected from each participant by mobile phlebotomists. Over a roughly two-month period, participants in the prospective study had the option of providing additional blood draws and questionnaires. Before DNA extraction, prospective study blood samples were shipped either frozen or at room temperature. Results the study describes overall, beyond this receptor: The quantity of clinical and demographic metadata differed by source and by participant and was supplied without curation.

The sequencing sample was made of PBMCs or T cells enriched from blood (not recorded which). Recombination connected TRBV11-1 to TRBJ2-7, with TRBD2 matching 8 junction bases. The clonotype originates from a woman between 40 and 50 years old who had been exposed to COVID-19. The DNA is as follows: TGTGCCAGCAGCCCATTGGCCTTTCGGGGGGGCGACGAGCAGTACTTC. This yields the protein CASSPLAFRGGDEQYF. Where the CDR3 stops, the reference TRBV11-1 and TRBJ2-7 genes take over; the full variable domain is EAEVAQSPRYKITEKSQAVAFWCDPISGHATLYWYRQILGQGPELLVQFQDESVVDDSQLPKDRFSAERLKGVDSTLKIQPAELGDSAMYLCASSPLAFRGGDEQYFGPGTRLTVT.